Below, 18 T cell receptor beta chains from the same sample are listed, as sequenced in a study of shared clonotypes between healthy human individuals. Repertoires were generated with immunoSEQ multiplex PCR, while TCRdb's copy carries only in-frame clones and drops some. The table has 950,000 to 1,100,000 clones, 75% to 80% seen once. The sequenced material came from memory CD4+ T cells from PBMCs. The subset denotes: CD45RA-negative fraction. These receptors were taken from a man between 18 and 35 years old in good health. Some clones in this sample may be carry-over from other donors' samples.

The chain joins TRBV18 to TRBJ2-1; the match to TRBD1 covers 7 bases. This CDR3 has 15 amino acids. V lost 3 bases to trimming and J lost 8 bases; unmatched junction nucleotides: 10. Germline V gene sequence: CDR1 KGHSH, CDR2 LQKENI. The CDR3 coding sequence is TGTGCCAGCTCACCTAGACAGGGACGGGACGATGAGCAGTTCTTC. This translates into CASSPRQGRDDEQFF.

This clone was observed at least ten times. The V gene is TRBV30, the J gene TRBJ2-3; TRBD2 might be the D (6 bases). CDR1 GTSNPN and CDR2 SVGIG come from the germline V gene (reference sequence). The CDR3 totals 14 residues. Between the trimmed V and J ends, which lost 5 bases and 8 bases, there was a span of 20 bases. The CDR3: CAWDRDSLVATQYF. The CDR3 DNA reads TGTGCCTGGGACCGGGACTCACTAGTGGCTACGCAGTATTTT.

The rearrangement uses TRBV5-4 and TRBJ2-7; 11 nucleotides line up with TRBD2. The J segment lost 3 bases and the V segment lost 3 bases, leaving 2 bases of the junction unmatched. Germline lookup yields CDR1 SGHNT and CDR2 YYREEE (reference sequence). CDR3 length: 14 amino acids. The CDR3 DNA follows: TGTGCCAGCAGCTCCGGACTAGCGGGCTACGAGCAGTACTTC. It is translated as CASSSGLAGYEQYF.

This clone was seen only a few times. Written as DNA, the CDR3 is TGTGCCAGCAGTAGAGCGGGACTAGCGGGAGTCCTCTCCTACGAGCAGTACTTC. Protein: CASSRAGLAGVLSYEQYF. The chain employs TRBV28 and TRBJ2-7, with 14 positions matching TRBD2. Trimming at V came to 5 bases and at J to 0 bases, leaving 9 bases not matched to a gene. Germline CDR1 reads MDHEN; CDR2 reads SYDVKM. CDR3 length: 18 residues.

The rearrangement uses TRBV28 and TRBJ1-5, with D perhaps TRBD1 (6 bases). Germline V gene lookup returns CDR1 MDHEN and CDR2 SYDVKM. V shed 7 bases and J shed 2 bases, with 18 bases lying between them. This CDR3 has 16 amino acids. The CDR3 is CASNRGAALGNQPQHF. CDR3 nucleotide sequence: TGTGCCAGCAACCGGGGGGCGGCTTTAGGCAATCAGCCCCAGCATTTT. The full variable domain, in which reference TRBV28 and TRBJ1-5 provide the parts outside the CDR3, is DVKVTQSSRYLVKRTGEKVFLECVQDMDHENMFWYRQDPGLGLRLIYFSYDVKMKEKGDIPEGYSVSREKKERFSLILESASTNQTSMYLCASNRGAALGNQPQHFGDGTRLSIL.

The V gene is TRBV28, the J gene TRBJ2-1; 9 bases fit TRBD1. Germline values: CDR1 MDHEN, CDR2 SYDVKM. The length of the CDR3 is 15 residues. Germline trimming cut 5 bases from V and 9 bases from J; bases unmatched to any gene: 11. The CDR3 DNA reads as TGTGCCAGCAGTCTCGCCGGGACAGGGTTCAGTGAGCAGTTCTTC. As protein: CASSLAGTGFSEQFF. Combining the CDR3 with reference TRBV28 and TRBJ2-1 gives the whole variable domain DVKVTQSSRYLVKRTGEKVFLECVQDMDHENMFWYRQDPGLGLRLIYFSYDVKMKEKGDIPEGYSVSREKKERFSLILESASTNQTSMYLCASSLAGTGFSEQFFGPGTRLTVL.

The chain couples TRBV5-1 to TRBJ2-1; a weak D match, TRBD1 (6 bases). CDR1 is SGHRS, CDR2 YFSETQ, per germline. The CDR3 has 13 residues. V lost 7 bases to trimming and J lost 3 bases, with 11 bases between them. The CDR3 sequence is CASGTGHYNEQFF. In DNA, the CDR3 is TGCGCCAGCGGCACAGGGCACTACAATGAGCAGTTCTTC.

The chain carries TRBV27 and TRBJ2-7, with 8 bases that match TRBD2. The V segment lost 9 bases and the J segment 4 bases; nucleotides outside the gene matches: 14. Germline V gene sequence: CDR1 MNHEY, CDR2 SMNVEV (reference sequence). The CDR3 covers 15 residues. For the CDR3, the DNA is TGTGCCAGTTCAAGTCCCGGGACTAGTTCTTACGAGCAGTACTTC. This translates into CASSSPGTSSYEQYF.

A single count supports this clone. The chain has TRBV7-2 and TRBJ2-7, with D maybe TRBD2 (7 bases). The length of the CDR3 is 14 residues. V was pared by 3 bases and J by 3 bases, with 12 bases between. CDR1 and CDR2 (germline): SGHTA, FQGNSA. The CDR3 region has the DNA TGTGCCAGCAGCTTGGGGGGGCCGGACTACGAGCAGTACTTC. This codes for CASSLGGPDYEQYF.

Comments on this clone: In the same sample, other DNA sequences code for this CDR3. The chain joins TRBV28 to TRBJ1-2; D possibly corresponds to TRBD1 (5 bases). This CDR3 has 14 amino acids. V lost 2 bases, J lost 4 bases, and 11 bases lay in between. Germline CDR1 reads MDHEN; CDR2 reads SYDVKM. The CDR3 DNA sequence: TGTGCCAGCAGTTTAGAGGGACGACTCTATGGCTACACCTTC. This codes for CASSLEGRLYGYTF.

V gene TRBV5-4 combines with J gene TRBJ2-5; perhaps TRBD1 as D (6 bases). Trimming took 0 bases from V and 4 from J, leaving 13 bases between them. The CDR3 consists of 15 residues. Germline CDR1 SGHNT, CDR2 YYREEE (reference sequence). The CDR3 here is CASSLARTDLETQYF. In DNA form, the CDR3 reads TGTGCCAGCAGCTTGGCCAGGACAGATTTAGAGACCCAGTACTTC.

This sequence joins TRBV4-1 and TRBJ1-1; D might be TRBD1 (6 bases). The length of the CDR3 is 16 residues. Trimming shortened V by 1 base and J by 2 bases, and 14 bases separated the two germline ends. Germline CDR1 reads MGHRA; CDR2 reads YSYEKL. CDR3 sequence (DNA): TGCGCCAGCAGCCAAGGACGACAGGTTTTTAACACTGAAGCTTTCTTT. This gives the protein CASSQGRQVFNTEAFF.

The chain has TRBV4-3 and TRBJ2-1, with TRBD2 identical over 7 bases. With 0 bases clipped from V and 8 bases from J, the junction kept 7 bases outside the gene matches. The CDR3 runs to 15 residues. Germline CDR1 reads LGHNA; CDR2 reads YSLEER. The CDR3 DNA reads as TGCGCCAGCAGCCAAGATGGGGGGGAGGGCGATGAGCAGTTCTTC. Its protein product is CASSQDGGEGDEQFF.

The CDR3 is CASSLWGLAGGETQYF. The CDR3 bases are TGTGCCAGCAGCTTATGGGGACTAGCGGGAGGTGAGACCCAGTACTTC. The chain employs TRBV7-8 and TRBJ2-5; 15 bases match TRBD2. The CDR3 sequence is 16 residues long. CDR1 SGHVS and CDR2 FQNEAQ come from the germline V gene. V was clipped by 2 bases and J by 5 bases; unmatched bases: 3.

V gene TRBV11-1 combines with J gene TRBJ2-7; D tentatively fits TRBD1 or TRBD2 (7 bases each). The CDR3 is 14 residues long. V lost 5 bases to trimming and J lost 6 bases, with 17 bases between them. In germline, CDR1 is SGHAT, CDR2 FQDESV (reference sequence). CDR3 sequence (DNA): TGTGCCAGCAGCCCGACAGGGAGGGGGGGCGAGCAGTACTTC. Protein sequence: CASSPTGRGGEQYF.

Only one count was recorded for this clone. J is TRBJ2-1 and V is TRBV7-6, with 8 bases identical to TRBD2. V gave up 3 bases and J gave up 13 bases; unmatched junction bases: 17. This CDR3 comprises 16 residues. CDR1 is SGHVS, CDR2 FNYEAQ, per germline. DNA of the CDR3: TGTGCCAGCAGCTTCTTTTTGGGACTAGACCTCTCGCAACAGTTCTTC. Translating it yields CASSFFLGLDLSQQFF.

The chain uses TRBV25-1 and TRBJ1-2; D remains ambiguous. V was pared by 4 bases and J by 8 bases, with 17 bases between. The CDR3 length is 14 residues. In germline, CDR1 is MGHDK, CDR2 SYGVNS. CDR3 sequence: CASSGTLGLRGYTF. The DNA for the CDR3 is TGTGCCAGCAGTGGGACGTTGGGCCTTAGGGGCTACACCTTC.

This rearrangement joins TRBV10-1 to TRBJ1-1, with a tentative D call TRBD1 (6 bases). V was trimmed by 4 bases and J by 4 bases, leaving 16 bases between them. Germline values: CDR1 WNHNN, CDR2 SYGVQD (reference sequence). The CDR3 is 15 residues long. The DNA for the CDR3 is TGCGCCAGCAGTGTCACAGGGTTCCCCTTCACTGAAGCTTTCTTT. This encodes CASSVTGFPFTEAFF.